This TCR beta chain was retrieved from a study of Tregs in tolerant kidney transplant recipients. Details on this clone: Antigen unknown.

TCRdb keeps only in-frame clones here, not all; method: immunoSEQ multiplex PCR. The data contain under 100,000 clones, over 85% of them seen just once; the ten biggest clones take up over 3.5%. CD4+CD25+CD127- Tregs, CD4+CD25- non-Tregs, CD4 and CD8 cells were sorted. V was cut by 2 bases and J by 2 bases, with 15 bases left in between. The length of the CDR3 is 17 residues. Germline CDR1 SNHLY, CDR2 FYNNEI. Points from the study as a whole: The most relevant donor-specific Treg TCRbeta repertoire apparently came from expansion with activated donor B cells.

The source is a human donor in good health. The rearrangement links TRBV2 to TRBJ1-4; D is possibly TRBD1 (5 bases). Sequenced material: CD8+ T cells from blood. The CDR3 DNA reads TGTGCCAGCAGTGAACCTTCCGACAGAAGTACTAATGAAAAACTGTTTTTT. Translated, it gives CASSEPSDRSTNEKLFF.